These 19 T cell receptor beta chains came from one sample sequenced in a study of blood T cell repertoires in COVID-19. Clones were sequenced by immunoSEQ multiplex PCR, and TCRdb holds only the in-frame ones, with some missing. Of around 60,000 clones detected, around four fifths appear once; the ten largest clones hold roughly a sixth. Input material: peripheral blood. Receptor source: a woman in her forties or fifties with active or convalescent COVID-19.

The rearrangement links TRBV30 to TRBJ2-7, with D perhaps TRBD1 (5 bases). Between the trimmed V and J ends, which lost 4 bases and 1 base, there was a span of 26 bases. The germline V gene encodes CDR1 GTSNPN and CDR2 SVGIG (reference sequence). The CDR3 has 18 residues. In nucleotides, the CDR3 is TGTGCCTGGAATCCTCTACCGACAGTGCCCCCCTTATCCTACGAGCAGTACTTC. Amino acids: CAWNPLPTVPPLSYEQYF.

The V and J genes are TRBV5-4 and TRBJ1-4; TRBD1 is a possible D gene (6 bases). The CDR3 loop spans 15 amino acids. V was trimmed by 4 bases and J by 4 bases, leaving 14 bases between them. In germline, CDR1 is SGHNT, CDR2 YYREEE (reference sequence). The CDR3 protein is CASSREQGINEKLFF. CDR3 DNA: TGTGCCAGCAGCAGGGAACAGGGAATTAATGAAAAACTGTTTTTT.

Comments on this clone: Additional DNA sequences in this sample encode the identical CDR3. DNA for the CDR3: TGTGCCAGCAGCTTAGGGACTAGCGGGAGCAATGAGCAGTTCTTC. The encoded protein is CASSLGTSGSNEQFF. The chain uses TRBV7-9 and TRBJ2-1; 13 bases are a match to TRBD2. V dropped 1 base and J dropped 6; count of bases not matched to a gene: 0. This CDR3 spans 15 amino acids. Germline loops: CDR1 SEHNR, CDR2 FQNEAQ (reference sequence).

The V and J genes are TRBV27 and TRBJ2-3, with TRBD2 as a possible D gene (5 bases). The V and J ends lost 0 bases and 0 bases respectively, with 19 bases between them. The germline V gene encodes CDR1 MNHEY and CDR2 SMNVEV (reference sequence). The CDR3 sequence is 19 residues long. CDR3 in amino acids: CASSLSRGEAGGSTDTQYF. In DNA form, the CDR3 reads TGTGCCAGCAGTTTATCCCGAGGTGAGGCGGGTGGAAGCACAGATACGCAGTATTTT.

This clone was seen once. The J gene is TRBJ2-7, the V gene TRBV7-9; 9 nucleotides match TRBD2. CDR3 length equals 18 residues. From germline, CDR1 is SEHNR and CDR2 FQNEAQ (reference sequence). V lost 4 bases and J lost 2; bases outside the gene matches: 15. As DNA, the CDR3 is TGTGCCAGCAGCTCGACTAGCGGAGAGCAACTAACTACCTACGAGCAGTACTTC. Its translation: CASSSTSGEQLTTYEQYF.

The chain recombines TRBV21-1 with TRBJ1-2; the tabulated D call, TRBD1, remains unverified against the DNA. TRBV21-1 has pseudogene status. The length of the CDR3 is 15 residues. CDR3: CARLARDRGQGGYTF. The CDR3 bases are TGTGCCAGACTCGCCCGGGACAGGGGACAGGGTGGCTACACCTTC.

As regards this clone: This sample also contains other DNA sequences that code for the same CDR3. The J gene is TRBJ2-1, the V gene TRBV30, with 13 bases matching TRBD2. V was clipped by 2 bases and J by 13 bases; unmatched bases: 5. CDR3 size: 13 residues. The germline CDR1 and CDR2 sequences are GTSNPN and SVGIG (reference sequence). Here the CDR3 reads CAWSRTSGSEQFF. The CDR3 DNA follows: TGTGCCTGGAGTAGGACTAGCGGGAGTGAACAGTTCTTC.

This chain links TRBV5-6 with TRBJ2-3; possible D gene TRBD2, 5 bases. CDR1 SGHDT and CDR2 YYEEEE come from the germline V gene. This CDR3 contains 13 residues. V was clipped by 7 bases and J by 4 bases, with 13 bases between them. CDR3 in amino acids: CASLRGFADTQYF. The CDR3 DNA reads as TGTGCCAGCTTGAGAGGGTTCGCAGATACGCAGTATTTT.

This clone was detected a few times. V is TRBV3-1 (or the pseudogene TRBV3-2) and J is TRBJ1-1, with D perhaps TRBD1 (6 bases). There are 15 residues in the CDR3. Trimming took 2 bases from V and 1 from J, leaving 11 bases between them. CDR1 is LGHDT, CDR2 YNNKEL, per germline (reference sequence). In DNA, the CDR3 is TGTGCCAGCAGCCAACTACAGGGCGCGAACACTGAAGCTTTCTTT. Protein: CASSQLQGANTEAFF.

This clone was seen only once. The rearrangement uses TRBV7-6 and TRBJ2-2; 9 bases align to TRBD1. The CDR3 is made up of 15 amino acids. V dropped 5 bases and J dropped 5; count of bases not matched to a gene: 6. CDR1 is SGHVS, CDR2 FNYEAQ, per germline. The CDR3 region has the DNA TGTGCCAGCAGCCGCGGACAGGGGTGGACCGGGGAGCTGTTTTTT. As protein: CASSRGQGWTGELFF.

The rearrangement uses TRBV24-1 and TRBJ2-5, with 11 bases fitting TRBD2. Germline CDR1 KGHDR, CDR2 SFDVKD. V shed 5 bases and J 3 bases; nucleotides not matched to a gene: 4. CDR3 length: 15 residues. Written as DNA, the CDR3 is TGTGCCACCAGTGCAATAGCGGGAGGGGAAGAGACCCAGTACTTC. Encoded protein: CATSAIAGGEETQYF.

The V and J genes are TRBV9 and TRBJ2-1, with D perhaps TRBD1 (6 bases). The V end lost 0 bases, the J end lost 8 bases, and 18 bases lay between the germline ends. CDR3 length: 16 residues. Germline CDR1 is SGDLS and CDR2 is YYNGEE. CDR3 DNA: TGTGCCAGCAGCGTAGGGGGGACAAATACACTTTATGAGCAGTTCTTC. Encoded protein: CASSVGGTNTLYEQFF.

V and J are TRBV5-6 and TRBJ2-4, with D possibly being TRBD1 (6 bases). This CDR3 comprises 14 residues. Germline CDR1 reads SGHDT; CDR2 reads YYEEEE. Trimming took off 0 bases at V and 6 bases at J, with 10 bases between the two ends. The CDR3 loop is CASSLVRGLNIQYF. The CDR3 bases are TGTGCCAGCAGCTTGGTGAGGGGGTTAAACATTCAGTACTTC.

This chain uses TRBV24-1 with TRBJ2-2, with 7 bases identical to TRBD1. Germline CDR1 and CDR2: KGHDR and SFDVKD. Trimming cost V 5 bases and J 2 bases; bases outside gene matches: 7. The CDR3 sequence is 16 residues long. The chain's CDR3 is CATSAAGTANTGELFF. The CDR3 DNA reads TGTGCCACCAGTGCCGCCGGGACAGCAAACACCGGGGAGCTGTTTTTT.

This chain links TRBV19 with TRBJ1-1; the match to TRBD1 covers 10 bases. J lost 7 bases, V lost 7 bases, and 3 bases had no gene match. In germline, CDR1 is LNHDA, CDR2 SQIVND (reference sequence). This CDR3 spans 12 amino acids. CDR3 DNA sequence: TGTGCCAGTAACGACAGGGGGCGTGAAGCTTTCTTT. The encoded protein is CASNDRGREAFF.

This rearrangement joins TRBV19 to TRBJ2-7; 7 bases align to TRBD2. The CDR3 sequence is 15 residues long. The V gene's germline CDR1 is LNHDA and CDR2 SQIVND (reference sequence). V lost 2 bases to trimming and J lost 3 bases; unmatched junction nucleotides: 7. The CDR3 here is CASSIKGGSNYEQYF. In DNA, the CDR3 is TGTGCCAGTAGTATAAAGGGCGGGAGTAACTACGAGCAGTACTTC.

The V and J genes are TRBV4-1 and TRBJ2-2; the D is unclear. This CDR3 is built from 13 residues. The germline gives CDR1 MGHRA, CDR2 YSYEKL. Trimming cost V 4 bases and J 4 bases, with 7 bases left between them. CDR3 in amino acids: CASSPPGTGELFF. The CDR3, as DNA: TGCGCCAGCAGCCCCCCGGGCACCGGGGAGCTGTTTTTT.

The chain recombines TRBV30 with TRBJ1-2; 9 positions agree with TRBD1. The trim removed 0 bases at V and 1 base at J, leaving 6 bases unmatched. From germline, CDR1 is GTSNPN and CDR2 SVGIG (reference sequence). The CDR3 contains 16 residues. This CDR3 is CAWSVKGQGLNYGYTF. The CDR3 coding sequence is TGTGCCTGGAGTGTAAAGGGACAGGGTCTTAACTATGGCTACACCTTC.

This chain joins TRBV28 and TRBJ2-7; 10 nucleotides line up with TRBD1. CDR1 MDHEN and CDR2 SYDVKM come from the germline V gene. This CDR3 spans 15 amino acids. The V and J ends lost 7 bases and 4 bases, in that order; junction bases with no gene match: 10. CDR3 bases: TGTGCCAGCACCCCAACGGGACAGGGGAGGTACGAGCAGTACTTC. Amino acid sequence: CASTPTGQGRYEQYF. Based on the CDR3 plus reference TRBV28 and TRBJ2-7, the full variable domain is DVKVTQSSRYLVKRTGEKVFLECVQDMDHENMFWYRQDPGLGLRLIYFSYDVKMKEKGDIPEGYSVSREKKERFSLILESASTNQTSMYLCASTPTGQGRYEQYFGPGTRLTVT.